One sample yielded the 13 T cell receptor beta chains listed below, sequenced in a study of T cell changes during pregnancy in multiple sclerosis. The data were produced by immunoSEQ multiplex PCR, yet TCRdb's version contains in-frame clones alone and is incomplete. The repertoire consists of fewer than 25,000 clones, with over 85% occurring once and the leading ten covering around 9.2%. The material sequenced was CD8+ T cells from peripheral blood mononuclear cells, taken in the third trimester of pregnancy. These TCRs come from a female donor in good health, enrolled as a control in a pregnancy study.

The chain carries TRBV6-6 and TRBJ1-1; D may be TRBD1 (5 bases). The CDR3 has 14 amino acids. The germline V and J ends were trimmed by 7 bases and 0 bases, with 12 bases remaining between them. Germline V gene sequence: CDR1 MNHNY, CDR2 SVGAGI (reference sequence). CDR3 DNA: TGTGCCAGCACCGACCAGGGCCTGAACACTGAAGCTTTCTTT. Translating gives CASTDQGLNTEAFF.

This clone counts as medium-sized. The chain recombines TRBV6-4 with TRBJ2-1, with 11 bases that match TRBD2. Germline V lookup: CDR1 MRHNA, CDR2 SNTAGT. The CDR3 consists of 15 residues. The trim removed 6 bases at V and 10 bases at J, leaving 11 bases unmatched. CDR3 sequence: CASSPTSGGTEEQFF. CDR3 sequence (DNA): TGTGCCAGCAGCCCTACTAGCGGGGGAACAGAGGAGCAGTTCTTC.

CDR3 bases: TGTGCCAGCAGCTCTCAACAGGGAGTGTACGAGCAGTACTTC. Translated: CASSSQQGVYEQYF. This rearrangement joins TRBV5-4 to TRBJ2-7, with D possibly being TRBD1 (6 bases). The CDR3 is made up of 14 amino acids. V gave up 3 bases and J gave up 4 bases, with 14 bases separating them. CDR1 SGHNT and CDR2 YYREEE come from the germline V gene (reference sequence).

The chain has TRBV28 and TRBJ2-2; 8 bases line up with TRBD1. This CDR3 is 17 amino acids long. Trimming removed 2 bases from V and 1 base from J; junction bases left unmatched: 6. From germline, CDR1 is MDHEN and CDR2 SYDVKM. DNA of the CDR3: TGTGCCAGCAGTTTACCCCCCGGGACAGGGAACACCGGGGAGCTGTTTTTT. This codes for CASSLPPGTGNTGELFF.

In this sample, this clone turned up once. The V and J genes are TRBV7-2 and TRBJ2-7; D gene uncertain. The germline CDR1 and CDR2 sequences are SGHTA and FQGNSA. Trimming left V 4 bases short and J 3 bases short, with 4 bases between. The CDR3 length is 11 residues. CDR3 residues: CASSSNYEQYF. DNA of the CDR3: TGTGCCAGCAGCTCCAACTACGAGCAGTACTTC.

This chain connects TRBV4-1 to TRBJ2-1, with D perhaps matching TRBD2 (5 bases). The germline CDR1 and CDR2 sequences are MGHRA and YSYEKL. Trimming cost V 4 bases and J 7 bases, with 20 bases left between them. The CDR3 has 16 residues. The CDR3 DNA follows: TGCGCCAGCAGCCCCGTCCTAGCAATAATTGATAATGAGCAGTTCTTC. Protein sequence: CASSPVLAIIDNEQFF.

The chain carries TRBV7-3 and TRBJ2-1; 12 bases fit TRBD2. Germline V CDR1 and CDR2: SGHTA, FQGTGA. The junction had 1 base not matched to a gene; V was cut back by 3 bases and J by 4 bases. This CDR3 region has 15 residues. The CDR3 nucleotides are TGTGCCAGCAGCTTGGGACTAGCGGGTTACAATGAGCAGTTCTTC. Translation gives CASSLGLAGYNEQFF. Variable domain in full (rest from reference TRBV7-3 and TRBJ2-1): GAGVSQTPSNKVTEKGKYVELRCDPISGHTALYWYRQSLGQGPEFLIYFQGTGAADDSGLPNDRFFAVRPEGSVSTLKIQRTERGDSAVYLCASSLGLAGYNEQFFGPGTRLTVL.

The chain links TRBV7-8 to TRBJ1-4; 7 nucleotides agree with TRBD1. The CDR3 is made up of 16 amino acids. J lost 8 bases, V lost 4 bases, and 13 bases had no gene match. Germline V gene data show CDR1 as SGHVS and CDR2 as FQNEAQ. As DNA, the CDR3 is TGTGCCAGCAGCTGGCCTTCGAGGGGGCTGAACGAAAAACTGTTTTTT. It yields the protein CASSWPSRGLNEKLFF.

A single count supports this clone. This chain links TRBV11-3 with TRBJ2-3, with 9 bases lining up with TRBD2. CDR1 and CDR2 from the germline V gene are SGHNT and YENEEA. The V and J ends lost 0 bases and 4 bases, in that order; junction bases with no gene match: 8. The CDR3 spans 17 residues. The CDR3 DNA is TGTGCCAGCAGCTTAGATACGGCTAGCGGGATGCCAGATACGCAGTATTTT. Translated: CASSLDTASGMPDTQYF.

This clone was counted a few times. This sequence joins TRBV6-5 and TRBJ2-5, with a tentative D call TRBD2 (8 bases). CDR1 and CDR2 (germline): MNHEY, SVGAGI. This CDR3 contains 15 residues. V lost 7 bases, J lost 4 bases, and 19 bases lay in between. The CDR3 nucleotides read TGTGCCAGCAACCCCCCCGGGAGGGGGCGAGAGACCCAGTACTTC. Translation gives CASNPPGRGRETQYF.

The chain employs TRBV27 and TRBJ1-2; no definite D call. This CDR3 is built from 14 residues. Trimming removed 3 bases from V and 0 bases from J, with 8 bases in between. Germline V gene sequence: CDR1 MNHEY, CDR2 SMNVEV (reference sequence). CDR3: CASSLNGANYGYTF. CDR3 in DNA: TGTGCCAGCAGTTTGAACGGAGCTAACTATGGCTACACCTTC.

The rearrangement links TRBV6-1 to TRBJ1-2; possible D gene TRBD1, 6 bases. The CDR3 covers 15 residues. The V end was cut by 3 bases, the J end by 11 bases, with 22 bases between. Germline V gene sequence: CDR1 MNHNS, CDR2 SASEGT. CDR3 nucleotide sequence: TGTGCCAGCAGTGAGTATATGACAGGCCGGCAGAATTACACCTTC. It encodes CASSEYMTGRQNYTF.

The J gene is TRBJ2-3, the V gene TRBV6-4; D is unresolved. This CDR3 is 13 amino acids long. Trimming shortened V by 0 bases and J by 8 bases, and 9 bases separated the two germline ends. The germline CDR1 and CDR2 sequences are MRHNA and SNTAGT. CDR3 DNA: TGTGCCAGCAGTGACTCGAGCGAACGTACGCAGTATTTT. The encoded protein is CASSDSSERTQYF.